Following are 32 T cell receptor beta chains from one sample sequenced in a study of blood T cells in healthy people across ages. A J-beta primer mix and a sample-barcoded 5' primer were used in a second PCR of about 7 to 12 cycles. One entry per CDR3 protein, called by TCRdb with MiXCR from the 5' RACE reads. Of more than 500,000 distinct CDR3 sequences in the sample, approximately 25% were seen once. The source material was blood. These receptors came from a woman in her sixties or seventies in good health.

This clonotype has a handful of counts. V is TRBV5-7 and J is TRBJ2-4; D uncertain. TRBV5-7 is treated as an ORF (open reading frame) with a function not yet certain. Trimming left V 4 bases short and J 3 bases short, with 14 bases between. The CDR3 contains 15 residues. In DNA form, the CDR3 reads TGTGCCAGCAGCCCACTTGCGGCAGACAAAAACATTCAGTACTTC. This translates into CASSPLAADKNIQYF.

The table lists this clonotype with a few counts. CDR3 bases: TGTGCCACCAGCAGAGATCGGTATGCAGAGACCCAGTACTTC. Translation: CATSRDRYAETQYF. The V and J genes are TRBV15 and TRBJ2-5; no definite D call. V dropped 0 bases and J dropped 4 bases, with 9 bases sitting between them. CDR3 length: 14 residues. From germline, CDR1 is LNHNV and CDR2 YYDKDF (reference sequence).

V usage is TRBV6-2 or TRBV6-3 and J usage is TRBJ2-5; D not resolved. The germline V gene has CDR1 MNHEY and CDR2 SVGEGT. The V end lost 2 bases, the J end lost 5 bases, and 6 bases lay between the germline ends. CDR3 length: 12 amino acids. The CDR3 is CASSYVMETQYF. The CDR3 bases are TGTGCCAGCAGTTACGTGATGGAGACCCAGTACTTC.

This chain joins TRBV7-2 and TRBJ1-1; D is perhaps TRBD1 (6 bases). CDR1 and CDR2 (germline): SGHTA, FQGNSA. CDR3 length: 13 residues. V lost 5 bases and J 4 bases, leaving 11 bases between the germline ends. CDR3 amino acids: CASSTGYSTEAFF. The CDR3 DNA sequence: TGTGCCAGCAGCACAGGGTACAGCACTGAAGCTTTCTTT.

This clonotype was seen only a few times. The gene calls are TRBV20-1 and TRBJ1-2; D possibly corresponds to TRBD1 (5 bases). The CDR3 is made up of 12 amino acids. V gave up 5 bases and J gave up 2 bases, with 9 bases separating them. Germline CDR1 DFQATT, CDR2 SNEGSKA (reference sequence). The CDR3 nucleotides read TGCAGTGCTCTGGCAGGGAACTATGGCTACACCTTC. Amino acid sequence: CSALAGNYGYTF.

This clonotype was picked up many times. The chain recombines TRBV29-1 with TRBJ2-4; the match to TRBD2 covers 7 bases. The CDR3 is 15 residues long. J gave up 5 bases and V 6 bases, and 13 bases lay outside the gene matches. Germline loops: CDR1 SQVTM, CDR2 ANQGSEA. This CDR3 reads CSVRAYLAAENIQYF. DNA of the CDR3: TGCAGCGTCCGGGCCTATCTAGCGGCCGAAAACATTCAGTACTTC.

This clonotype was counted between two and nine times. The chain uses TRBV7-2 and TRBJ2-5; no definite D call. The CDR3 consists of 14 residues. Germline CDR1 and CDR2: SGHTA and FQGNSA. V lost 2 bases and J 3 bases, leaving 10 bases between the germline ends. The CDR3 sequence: CASSLYVGEETQYF. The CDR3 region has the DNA TGTGCCAGCAGCTTATACGTTGGAGAAGAGACCCAGTACTTC. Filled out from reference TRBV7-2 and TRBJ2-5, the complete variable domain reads GAGVSQSPSNKVTEKGKDVELRCDPISGHTALYWYRQSLGQGLEFLIYFQGNSAPDKSGLPSDRFSAERTGGSVSTLTIQRTQQEDSAVYLCASSLYVGEETQYFGPGTRLLVL.

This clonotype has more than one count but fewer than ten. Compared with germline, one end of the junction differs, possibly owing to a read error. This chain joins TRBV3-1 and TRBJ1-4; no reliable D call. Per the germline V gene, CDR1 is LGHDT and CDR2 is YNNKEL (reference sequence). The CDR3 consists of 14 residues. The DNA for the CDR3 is TGTGCCGGCAGCCAAGGGTCGATCAGTGAAAAACTGTTTTTT. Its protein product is CAGSQGSISEKLFF.

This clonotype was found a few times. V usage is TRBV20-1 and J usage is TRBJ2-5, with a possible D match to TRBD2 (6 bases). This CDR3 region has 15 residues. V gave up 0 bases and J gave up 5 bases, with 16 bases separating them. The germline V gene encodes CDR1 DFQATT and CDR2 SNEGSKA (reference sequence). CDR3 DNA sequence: TGCAGTGCTAGAGAAGTCGGGGGTTCCTGGGAGACCCAGTACTTC. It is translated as CSAREVGGSWETQYF.

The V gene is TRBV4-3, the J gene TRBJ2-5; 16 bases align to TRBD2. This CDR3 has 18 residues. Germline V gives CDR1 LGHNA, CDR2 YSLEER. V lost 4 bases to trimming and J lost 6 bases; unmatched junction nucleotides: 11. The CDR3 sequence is CASSPKGLAGGPEKTQYF. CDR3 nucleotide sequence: TGCGCCAGCAGCCCCAAGGGACTAGCGGGGGGGCCAGAGAAGACCCAGTACTTC.

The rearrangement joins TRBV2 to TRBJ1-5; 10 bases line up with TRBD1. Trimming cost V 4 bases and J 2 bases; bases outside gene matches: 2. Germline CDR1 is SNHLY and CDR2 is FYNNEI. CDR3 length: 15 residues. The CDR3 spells CASSGQGAGNQPQHF. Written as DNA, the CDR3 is TGTGCCAGCAGTGGACAGGGGGCCGGCAATCAGCCCCAGCATTTT.

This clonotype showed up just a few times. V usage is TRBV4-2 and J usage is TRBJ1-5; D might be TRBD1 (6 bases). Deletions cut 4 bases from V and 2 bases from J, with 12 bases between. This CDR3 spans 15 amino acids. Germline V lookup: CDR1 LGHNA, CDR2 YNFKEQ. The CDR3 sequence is CASSPQGLGNQPQHF. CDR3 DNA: TGTGCCAGCAGCCCACAGGGATTGGGCAATCAGCCCCAGCATTTT.

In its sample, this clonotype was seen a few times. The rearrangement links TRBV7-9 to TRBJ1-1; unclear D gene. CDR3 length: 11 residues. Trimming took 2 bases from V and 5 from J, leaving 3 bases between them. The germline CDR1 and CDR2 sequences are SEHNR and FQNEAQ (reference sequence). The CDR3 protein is CASSLMTEAFF. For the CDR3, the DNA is TGTGCCAGCAGCTTAATGACTGAAGCTTTCTTT.

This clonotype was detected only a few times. CDR3 DNA sequence: TGCGCCAGCAGCCAAGATAGAGGGGCTTATGGCTACACCTTC. As protein: CASSQDRGAYGYTF. V gene TRBV4-3 combines with J gene TRBJ1-2; weak D call: TRBD1 (5 bases). The CDR3 runs to 14 residues. The V gene's germline CDR1 is LGHNA and CDR2 YSLEER. The V end lost 0 bases, the J end lost 5 bases, and 10 bases lay between the germline ends.

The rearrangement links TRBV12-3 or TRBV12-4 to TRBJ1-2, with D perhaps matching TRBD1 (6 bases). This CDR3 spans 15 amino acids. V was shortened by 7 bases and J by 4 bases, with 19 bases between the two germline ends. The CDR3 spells CASTLRGLGSYGYTF. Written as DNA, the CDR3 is TGTGCCAGCACCTTGCGGGGGCTAGGGAGCTATGGCTACACCTTC.

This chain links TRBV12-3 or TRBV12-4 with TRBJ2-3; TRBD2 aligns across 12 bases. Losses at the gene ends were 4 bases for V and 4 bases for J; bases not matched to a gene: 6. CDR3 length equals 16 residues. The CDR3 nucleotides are TGTGCCAGCAGTTCAGGAGGACTAGCGGGATCAGATACGCAGTATTTT. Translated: CASSSGGLAGSDTQYF.

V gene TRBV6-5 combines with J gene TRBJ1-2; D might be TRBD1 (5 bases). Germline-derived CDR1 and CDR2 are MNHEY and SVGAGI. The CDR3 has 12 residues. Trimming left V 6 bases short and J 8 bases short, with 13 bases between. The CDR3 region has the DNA TGTGCCAGCAGCCCCGGGGGTAGAGGCTACACCTTC. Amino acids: CASSPGGRGYTF.

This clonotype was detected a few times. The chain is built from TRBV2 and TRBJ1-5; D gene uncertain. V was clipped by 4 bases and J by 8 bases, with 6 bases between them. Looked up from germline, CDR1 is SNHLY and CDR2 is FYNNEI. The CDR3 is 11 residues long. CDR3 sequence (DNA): TGTGCCAGCAGTGTCGAAAAGCCCCAGCATTTT. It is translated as CASSVEKPQHF.

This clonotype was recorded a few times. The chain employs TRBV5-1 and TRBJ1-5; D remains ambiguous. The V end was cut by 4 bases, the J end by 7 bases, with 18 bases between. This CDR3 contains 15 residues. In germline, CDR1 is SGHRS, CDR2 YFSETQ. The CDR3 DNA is TGCGCCAGCAGCCCCTTAGCGGGTTTGGAGCAGCCCCAGCATTTT. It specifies CASSPLAGLEQPQHF.

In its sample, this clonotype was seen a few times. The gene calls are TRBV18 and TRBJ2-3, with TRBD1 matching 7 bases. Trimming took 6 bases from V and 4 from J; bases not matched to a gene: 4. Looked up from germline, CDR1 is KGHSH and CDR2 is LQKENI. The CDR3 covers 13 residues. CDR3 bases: TGTGCCAGCTCCGGGGACAGTTCAGATACGCAGTATTTT. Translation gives CASSGDSSDTQYF.

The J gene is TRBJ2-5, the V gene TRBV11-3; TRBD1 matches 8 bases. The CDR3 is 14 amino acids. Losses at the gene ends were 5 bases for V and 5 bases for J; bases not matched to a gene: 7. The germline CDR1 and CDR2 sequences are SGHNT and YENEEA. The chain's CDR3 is CASSLRTGSETQYF. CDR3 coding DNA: TGTGCCAGCAGCCTCCGGACAGGGAGCGAGACCCAGTACTTC.

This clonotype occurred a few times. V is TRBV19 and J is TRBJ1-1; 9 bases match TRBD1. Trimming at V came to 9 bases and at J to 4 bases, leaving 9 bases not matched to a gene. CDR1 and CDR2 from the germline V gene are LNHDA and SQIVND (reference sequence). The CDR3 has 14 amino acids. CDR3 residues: CASSYRGQGTEAFF. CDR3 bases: TGTGCCAGCAGTTACAGGGGGCAAGGCACTGAAGCTTTCTTT.

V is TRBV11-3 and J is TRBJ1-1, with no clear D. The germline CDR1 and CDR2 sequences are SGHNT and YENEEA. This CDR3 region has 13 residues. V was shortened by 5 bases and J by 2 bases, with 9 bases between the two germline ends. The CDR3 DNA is TGTGCCAGCAGCAAACAGCCTAACACTGAAGCTTTCTTT. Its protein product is CASSKQPNTEAFF.

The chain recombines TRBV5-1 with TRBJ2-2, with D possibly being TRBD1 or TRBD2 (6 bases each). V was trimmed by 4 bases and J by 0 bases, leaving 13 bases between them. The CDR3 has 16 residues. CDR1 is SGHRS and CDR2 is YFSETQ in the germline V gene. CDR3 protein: CASSQQGGANTGELFF. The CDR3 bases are TGCGCCAGCAGCCAACAGGGAGGCGCGAACACCGGGGAGCTGTTTTTT.

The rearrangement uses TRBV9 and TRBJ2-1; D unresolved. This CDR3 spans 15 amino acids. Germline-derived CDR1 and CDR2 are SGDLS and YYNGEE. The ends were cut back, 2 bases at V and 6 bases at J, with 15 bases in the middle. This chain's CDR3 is CASSVQAGITNEQFF. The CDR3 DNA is TGTGCCAGCAGCGTTCAAGCAGGAATAACCAATGAGCAGTTCTTC.

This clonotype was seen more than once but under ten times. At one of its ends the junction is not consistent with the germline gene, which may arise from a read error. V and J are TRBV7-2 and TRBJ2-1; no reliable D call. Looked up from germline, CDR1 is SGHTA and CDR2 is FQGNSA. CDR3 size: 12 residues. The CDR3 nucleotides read TGTGCCGGCAGGACCAATACGGATGAGCAGTTCTTC. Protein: CAGRTNTDEQFF.

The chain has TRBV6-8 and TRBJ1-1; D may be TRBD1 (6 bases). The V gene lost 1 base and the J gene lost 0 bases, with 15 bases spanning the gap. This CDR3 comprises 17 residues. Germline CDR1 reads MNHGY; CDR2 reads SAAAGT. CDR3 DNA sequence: TGTGCCAGCAGTTACTTGGGGGCTGAGTGGTTGAACACTGAAGCTTTCTTT. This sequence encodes CASSYLGAEWLNTEAFF.

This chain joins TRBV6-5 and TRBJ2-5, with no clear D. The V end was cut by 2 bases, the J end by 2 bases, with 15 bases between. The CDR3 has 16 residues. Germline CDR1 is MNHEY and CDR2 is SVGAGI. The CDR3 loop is CASSYKLVPGQETQYF. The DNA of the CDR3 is TGTGCCAGCAGTTACAAGCTAGTCCCGGGTCAAGAGACCCAGTACTTC.

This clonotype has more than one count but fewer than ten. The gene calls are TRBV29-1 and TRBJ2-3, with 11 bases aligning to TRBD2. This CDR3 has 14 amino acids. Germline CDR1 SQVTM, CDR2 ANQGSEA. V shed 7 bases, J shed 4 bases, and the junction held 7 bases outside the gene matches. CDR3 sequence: CSADSGGDSDTQYF. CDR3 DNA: TGCAGCGCCGATAGCGGGGGGGACTCAGATACGCAGTATTTT.

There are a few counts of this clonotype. In DNA, the CDR3 is TGCAGTGCTAGAGATCCAGGGACAGGGAAAACGCAGTTCTTC. Translating it yields CSARDPGTGKTQFF. The rearrangement uses TRBV20-1 and TRBJ2-1; TRBD1 matches at 9 bases. With V trimmed by 0 bases and J by 12 bases, 9 bases remained unmatched. The germline V gene has CDR1 DFQATT and CDR2 SNEGSKA (reference sequence). The CDR3 is made up of 14 amino acids.

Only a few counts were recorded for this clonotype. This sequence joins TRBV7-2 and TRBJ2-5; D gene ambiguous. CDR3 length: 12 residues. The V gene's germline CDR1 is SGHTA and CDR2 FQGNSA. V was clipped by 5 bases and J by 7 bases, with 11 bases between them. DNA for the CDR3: TGTGCCAGCAGCCCCAAGGCCGGGACCCAGTACTTC. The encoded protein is CASSPKAGTQYF.

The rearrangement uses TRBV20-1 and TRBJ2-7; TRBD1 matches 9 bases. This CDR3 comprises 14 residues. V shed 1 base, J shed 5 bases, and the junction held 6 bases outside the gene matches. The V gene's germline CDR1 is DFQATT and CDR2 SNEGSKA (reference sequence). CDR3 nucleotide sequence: TGCAGTGCTAGAGGGAACAGGGGGCCGCACGAGCAGTACTTC. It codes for CSARGNRGPHEQYF.